This T cell receptor beta chain was sequenced in a study of CD8 T cells in ankylosing spondylitis. Overall study results and limits: A motif of roughly eight highly homologous TCR beta variants was seen as apparently characteristic of ankylosing spondylitis blood. Disease-linked clones reportedly showed significant enrichment in matched ankylosing spondylitis synovial fluid. Earlier studies detected some motif variants in reactive arthritis synovial fluid and blood. Disease-linked clones bore a CD8+ phenotype, appearing relatively rarely in peripheral blood.

This clonotype has a handful of counts. The antigen is not known. Germline V gives CDR1 SGHRS, CDR2 YFSETQ. V was shortened by 0 bases and J by 10 bases, with 23 bases between the two germline ends. The CDR3 runs 18 residues. Library preparation for TCR beta used quantitative 5'-RACE with molecular barcodes. TCRdb reanalysed the 5' RACE reads using MiXCR and keeps one entry per CDR3 protein. The sample holds hundreds of thousands of distinct CDR3 sequences, 9.5% to 15% seen once. This receptor was obtained from a male donor with ankylosing spondylitis. The material sequenced was blood, either unsorted or a sorted T cell fraction (not recorded which). The chain is built from TRBV5-1 and TRBJ1-6; D possibly corresponds to TRBD1 (6 bases). The CDR3 spells CASSLERGGPLADSPLHF. DNA of the CDR3: TGCGCCAGCAGCTTGGAAAGGGGGGGACCCTTAGCCGACTCACCCCTCCACTTT.